This T cell receptor beta chain was recorded in a study of cytomegalovirus exposure and HLA in healthy donors. Regarding the study as a whole: Among immune exposure information, only CMV serostatus was available. In most subjects, TCR beta sequences reportedly gave accurate predictions of HLA-A and HLA-B alleles.

A remark on this clone: The antigen is unknown.

In nominal health when sampled, donors likely had unrecorded immune exposures nonetheless. The germline V gene has CDR1 MNHNS and CDR2 SASEGT. The J segment lost 0 bases and the V segment lost 2 bases, leaving 7 bases of the junction unmatched. The CDR3 is 17 residues long. It was with 60 Vbeta and 13 Jbeta primers that the PCR ran. Profiled with immunoSEQ multiplex PCR; TCRdb holds only in-frame clones, not every one. In the table there are some 170,000 clones, around 64% of which are singletons. Sequencing was carried out using PBMCs. The chain carries TRBV6-1 and TRBJ1-5, with 7 positions matching TRBD1. This sequence was found in a woman in her 30s in good health and CMV-seronegative. DNA of the CDR3: TGTGCCAGCAGTGAATTAAGAGGGACAGTTAGCAATCAGCCCCAGCATTTT. Its protein product is CASSELRGTVSNQPQHF.